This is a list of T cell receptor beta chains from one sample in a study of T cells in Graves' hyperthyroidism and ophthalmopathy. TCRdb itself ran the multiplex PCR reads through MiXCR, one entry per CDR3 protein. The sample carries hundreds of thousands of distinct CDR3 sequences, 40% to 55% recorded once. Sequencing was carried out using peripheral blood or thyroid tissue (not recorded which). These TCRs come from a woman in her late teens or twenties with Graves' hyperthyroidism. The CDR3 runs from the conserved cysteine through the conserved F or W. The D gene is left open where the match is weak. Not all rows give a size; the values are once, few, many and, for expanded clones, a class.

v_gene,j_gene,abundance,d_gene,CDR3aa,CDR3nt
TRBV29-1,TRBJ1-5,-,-,CSVLGEGQPQHF,TGCAGCGTTTTAGGAGAGGGCCAGCCCCAGCATTTT
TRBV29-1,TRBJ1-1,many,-,CSVVAENTEAFF,TGCAGCGTTGTGGCGGAGAACACTGAAGCTTTCTTT
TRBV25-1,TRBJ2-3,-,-,CASGKGRTDTQYF,TGTGCCAGCGGAAAGGGGCGCACAGATACGCAGTATTTT
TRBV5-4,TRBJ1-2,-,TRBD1,CASSLSYGQVAYGYTF,TGTGCCAGCAGCTTGTCCTACGGACAGGTTGCCTATGGCTACACCTTC
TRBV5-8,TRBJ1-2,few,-,CASSFDGPVTF,TGTGCCAGCAGCTTTGACGGGCCGGTCACCTTC
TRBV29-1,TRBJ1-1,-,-,CSVDTGGGNTEAFF,TGCAGCGTTGATACGGGGGGCGGAAACACTGAAGCTTTCTTT
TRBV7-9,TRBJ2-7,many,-,CASTLTVGEREEQYF,TGTGCCAGCACCTTGACTGTTGGGGAGAGGGAAGAGCAGTACTTC
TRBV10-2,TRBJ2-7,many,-,CASSAQGDEQYF,TGCGCCAGCAGTGCCCAGGGCGACGAGCAGTACTTC
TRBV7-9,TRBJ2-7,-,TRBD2,CASSLDPSSGGDYEQYF,TGTGCCAGCAGCTTAGACCCCTCTAGCGGAGGGGACTACGAGCAGTACTTC
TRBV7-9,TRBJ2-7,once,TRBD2,CASSPRAGANYEQYF,TGCGCCAGCAGCCCCCGAGCGGGAGCAAACTACGAGCAGTACTTC
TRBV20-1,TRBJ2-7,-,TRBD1,CSARIQGRGEQYF,TGCAGTGCTCGAATACAGGGGAGAGGCGAGCAGTACTTC
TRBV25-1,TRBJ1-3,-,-,CAWRRRIQRNTIYF,TGTGCCTGGAGGAGGAGGATTCAGCGAAACACCATATATTTT
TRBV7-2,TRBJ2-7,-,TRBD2,CASSPLASGFSYEQYF,TGTGCCAGCAGCCCCTTAGCTAGCGGTTTCTCCTACGAGCAGTACTTC
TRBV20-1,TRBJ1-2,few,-,CSASPLGSHYGYTF,TGCAGTGCTAGCCCCCTTGGGAGCCACTATGGCTACACCTTC
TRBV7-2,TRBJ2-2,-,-,CASHRQRNTGELFF,TGTGCCAGCCACAGACAGAGGAACACCGGGGAGCTGTTTTTT
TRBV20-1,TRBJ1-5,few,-,CSARESVNQPQHF,TGCAGTGCTAGAGAGTCAGTTAATCAGCCCCAGCATTTT
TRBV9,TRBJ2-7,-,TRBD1,CASSSRDRGNYEQYF,TGTGCCAGCAGCTCCCGGGACAGGGGGAACTACGAGCAGTACTTC
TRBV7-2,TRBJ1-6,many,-,CASSFDTNSPLHF,TGTGCCAGCAGCTTCGATACCAATTCACCCCTCCACTTT
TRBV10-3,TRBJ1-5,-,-,CAVQRARDNQPQHF,TGTGCCGTCCAGAGGGCCAGGGACAATCAGCCCCAGCATTTT
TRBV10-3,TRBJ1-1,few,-,CAIKQWNTEAFF,TGTGCCATCAAACAGTGGAACACTGAAGCTTTCTTT
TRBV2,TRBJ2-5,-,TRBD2,CASSNLLATVQETQYF,TGTGCCAGCAGCAATTTACTAGCGACAGTCCAGGAGACCCAGTACTTC
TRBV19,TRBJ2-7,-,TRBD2,CATQLAGDYEQYF,TGTGCCACCCAACTAGCGGGAGACTACGAGCAGTACTTC
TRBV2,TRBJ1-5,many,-,CASSVTGPNQPQHF,TGTGCCAGCAGTGTAACTGGCCCCAATCAGCCCCAGCATTTT
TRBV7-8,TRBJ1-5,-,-,CASSQGPRGQPQHF,TGTGCCAGCAGCCAAGGGCCGAGGGGACAGCCCCAGCATTTT
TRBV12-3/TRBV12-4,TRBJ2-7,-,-,CASSQGTPLIAQYF,TGTGCCAGCAGTCAAGGGACACCCCTGATCGCGCAGTACTTC
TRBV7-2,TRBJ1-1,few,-,CASSSGPSLMNTEAFF,TGTGCCAGCTCATCGGGGCCCTCCCTCATGAACACTGAAGCTTTCTTT
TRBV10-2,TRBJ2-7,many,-,CASSPQGPEQYF,TGCGCCAGCAGTCCTCAGGGTCCCGAGCAGTACTTC
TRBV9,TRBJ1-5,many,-,CASSAQGNQPQHF,TGTGCCAGCAGCGCCCAGGGTAATCAGCCCCAGCATTTT
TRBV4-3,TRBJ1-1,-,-,CASRGVIRSTEAFF,TGCGCCAGCAGGGGGGTCATCAGGAGCACTGAAGCTTTCTTT
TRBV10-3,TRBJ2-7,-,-,CAKPRDTNSYEQYF,TGTGCCAAACCCCGGGACACCAACTCCTACGAGCAGTACTTC
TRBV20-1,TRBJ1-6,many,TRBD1,CSARRGHDSPLHF,TGCAGTGCGAGAAGGGGGCACGATTCACCCCTCCACTTT
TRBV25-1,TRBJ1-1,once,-,CASSLGLRARDTEAFF,TGTGCCAGCAGCTTAGGGCTGAGGGCGCGGGACACTGAAGCTTTCTTT
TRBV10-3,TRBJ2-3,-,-,CASTSGTQLDTQYF,TGTGCCTCAACCTCGGGCACCCAGCTGGATACGCAGTATTTT
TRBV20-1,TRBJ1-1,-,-,CSAAQVPNTEAFF,TGCAGTGCTGCCCAGGTCCCGAACACTGAAGCTTTCTTT
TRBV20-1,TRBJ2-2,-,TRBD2,CSPGRDTGELFF,TGCAGCCCCGGGAGGGACACCGGGGAGCTGTTTTTT
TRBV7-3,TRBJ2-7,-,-,CASSPLLGNEQYF,TGTGCCAGCAGCCCGCTCCTGGGCAATGAGCAGTACTTC